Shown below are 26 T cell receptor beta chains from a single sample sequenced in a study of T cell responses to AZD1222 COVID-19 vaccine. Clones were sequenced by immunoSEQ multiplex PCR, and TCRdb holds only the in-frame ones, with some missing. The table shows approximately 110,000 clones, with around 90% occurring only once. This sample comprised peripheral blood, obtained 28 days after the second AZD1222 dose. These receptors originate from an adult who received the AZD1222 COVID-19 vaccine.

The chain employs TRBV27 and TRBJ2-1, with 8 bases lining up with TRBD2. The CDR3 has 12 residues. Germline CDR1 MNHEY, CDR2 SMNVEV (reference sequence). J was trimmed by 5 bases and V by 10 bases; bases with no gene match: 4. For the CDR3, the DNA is TGTGCCACCCGGGGGGGGGACAATGAGCAGTTCTTC. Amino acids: CATRGGDNEQFF.

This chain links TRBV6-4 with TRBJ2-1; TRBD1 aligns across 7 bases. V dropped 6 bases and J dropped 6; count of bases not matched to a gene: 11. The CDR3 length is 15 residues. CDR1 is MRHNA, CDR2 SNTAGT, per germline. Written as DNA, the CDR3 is TGTGCCAGCAGCCGCCAGGGCACAGGGGCCAATGAGCAGTTCTTC. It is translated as CASSRQGTGANEQFF.

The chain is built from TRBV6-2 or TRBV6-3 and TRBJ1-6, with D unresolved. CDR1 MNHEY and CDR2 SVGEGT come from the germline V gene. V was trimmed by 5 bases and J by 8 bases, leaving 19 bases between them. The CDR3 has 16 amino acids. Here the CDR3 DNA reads TGTGCCAGCAGTAACAACCCCGGGTCCCCGGATTCACCCCTCCACTTT. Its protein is CASSNNPGSPDSPLHF.

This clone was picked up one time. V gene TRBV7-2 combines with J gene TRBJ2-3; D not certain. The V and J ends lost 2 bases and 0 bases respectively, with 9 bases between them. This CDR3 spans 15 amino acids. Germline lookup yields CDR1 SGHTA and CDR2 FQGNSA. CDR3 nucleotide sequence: TGTGCCAGCAGCTTAAGTGGAATTAGCACAGATACGCAGTATTTT. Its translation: CASSLSGISTDTQYF.

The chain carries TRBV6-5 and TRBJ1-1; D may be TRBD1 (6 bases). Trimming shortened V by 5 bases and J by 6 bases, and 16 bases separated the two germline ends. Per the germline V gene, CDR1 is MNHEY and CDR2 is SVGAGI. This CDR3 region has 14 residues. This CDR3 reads CASSTRQVFAEAFF. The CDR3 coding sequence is TGTGCCAGCAGTACCCGACAGGTCTTCGCTGAAGCTTTCTTT.

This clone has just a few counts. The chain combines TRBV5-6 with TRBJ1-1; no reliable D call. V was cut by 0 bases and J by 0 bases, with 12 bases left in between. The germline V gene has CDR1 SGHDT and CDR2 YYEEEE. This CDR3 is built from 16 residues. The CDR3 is CASSLAYSFMNTEAFF. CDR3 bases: TGTGCCAGCAGCTTGGCCTACTCGTTTATGAACACTGAAGCTTTCTTT. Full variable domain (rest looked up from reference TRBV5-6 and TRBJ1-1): DAGVTQSPTHLIKTRGQQVTLRCSPKSGHDTVSWYQQALGQGPQFIFQYYEEEERQRGNFPDRFSGHQFPNYSSELNVNALLLGDSALYLCASSLAYSFMNTEAFFGQGTRLTVV.

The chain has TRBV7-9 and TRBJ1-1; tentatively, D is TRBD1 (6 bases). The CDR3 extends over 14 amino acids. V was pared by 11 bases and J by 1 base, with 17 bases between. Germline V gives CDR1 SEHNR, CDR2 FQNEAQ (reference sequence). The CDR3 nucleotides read TGTGCCGGAGAACAGGGATCTTGGAACACTGAAGCTTTCTTT. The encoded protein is CAGEQGSWNTEAFF.

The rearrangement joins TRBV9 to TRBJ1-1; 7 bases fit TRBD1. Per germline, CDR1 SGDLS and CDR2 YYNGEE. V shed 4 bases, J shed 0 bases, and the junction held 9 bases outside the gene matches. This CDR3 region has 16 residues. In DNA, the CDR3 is TGTGCCAGCAGCCTCGGGACAGACCCTATGAACACTGAAGCTTTCTTT. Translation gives CASSLGTDPMNTEAFF.

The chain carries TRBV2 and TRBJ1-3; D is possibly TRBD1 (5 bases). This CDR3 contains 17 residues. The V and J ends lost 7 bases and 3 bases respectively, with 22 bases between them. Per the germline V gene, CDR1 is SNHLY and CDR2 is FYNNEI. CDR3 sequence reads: CASKGRGGSLFGNTIYF. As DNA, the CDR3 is TGTGCCAGCAAAGGAAGGGGAGGTAGTTTGTTTGGAAACACCATATATTTT.

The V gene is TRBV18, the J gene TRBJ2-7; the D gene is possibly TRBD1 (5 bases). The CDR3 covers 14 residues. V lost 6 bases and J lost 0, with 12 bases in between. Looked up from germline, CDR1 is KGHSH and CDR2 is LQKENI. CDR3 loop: CASSPDRFSYEQYF. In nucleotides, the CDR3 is TGTGCCAGCTCGCCAGACAGATTCTCCTACGAGCAGTACTTC.

The CDR3 DNA sequence: TGTGCCAGCAGCCAAGGGGCCGGGAGGGTCAATGAGCAGTTCTTC. This encodes CASSQGAGRVNEQFF. The chain joins TRBV14 to TRBJ2-1, with TRBD2 matching 8 bases. Germline trimming cut 1 base from V and 6 bases from J; bases unmatched to any gene: 5. The CDR3 extends over 15 amino acids. Germline values: CDR1 SGHDN, CDR2 FVKESK. The complete variable domain, with remaining parts taken from reference TRBV14 and TRBJ2-1, reads EAGVTQFPSHSVIEKGQTVTLRCDPISGHDNLYWYRRVMGKEIKFLLHFVKESKQDESGMPNNRFLAERTGGTYSTLKVQPAELEDSGVYFCASSQGAGRVNEQFFGPGTRLTVL.

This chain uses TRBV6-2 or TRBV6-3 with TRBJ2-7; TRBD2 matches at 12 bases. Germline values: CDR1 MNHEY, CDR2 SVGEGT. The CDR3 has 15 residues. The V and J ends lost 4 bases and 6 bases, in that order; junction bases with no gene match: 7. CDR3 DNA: TGTGCCAGCAGTTCCCACCTAGCGGGAGGGCTCGAGCAGTACTTC. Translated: CASSSHLAGGLEQYF.

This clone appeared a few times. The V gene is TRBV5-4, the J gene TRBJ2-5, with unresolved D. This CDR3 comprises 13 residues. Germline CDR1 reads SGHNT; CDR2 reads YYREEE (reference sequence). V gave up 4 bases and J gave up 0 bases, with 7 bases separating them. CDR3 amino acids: CASSQSNQETQYF. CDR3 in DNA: TGTGCCAGCAGCCAATCAAACCAAGAGACCCAGTACTTC.

The CDR3 is CASSLFSGVSVGELFF. The CDR3 DNA reads TGTGCCAGCAGTTTATTTTCCGGGGTTTCGGTCGGGGAGCTGTTTTTT. The V call is TRBV28, the J call TRBJ2-2, with a weak D call TRBD2 (5 bases). Germline V CDR1 and CDR2: MDHEN, SYDVKM. There are 16 residues in the CDR3. V shed 1 base and J shed 7 bases, with 16 bases lying between them.

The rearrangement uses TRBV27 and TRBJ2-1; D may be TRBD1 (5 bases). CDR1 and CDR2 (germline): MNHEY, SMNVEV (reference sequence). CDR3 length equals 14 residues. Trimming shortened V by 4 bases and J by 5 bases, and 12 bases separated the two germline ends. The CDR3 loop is CASSWGLSHNEQFF. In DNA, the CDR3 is TGTGCCAGCAGTTGGGGCTTAAGCCACAATGAGCAGTTCTTC.

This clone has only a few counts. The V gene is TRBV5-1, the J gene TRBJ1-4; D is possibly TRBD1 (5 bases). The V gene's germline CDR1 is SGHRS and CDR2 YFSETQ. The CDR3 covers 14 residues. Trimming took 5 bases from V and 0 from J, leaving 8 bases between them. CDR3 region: CASRTDATNEKLFF. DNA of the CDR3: TGCGCCAGCAGGACAGATGCAACTAATGAAAAACTGTTTTTT. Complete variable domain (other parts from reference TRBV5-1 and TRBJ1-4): KAGVTQTPRYLIKTRGQQVTLSCSPISGHRSVSWYQQTPGQGLQFLFEYFSETQRNKGNFPGRFSGRQFSNSRSEMNVSTLELGDSALYLCASRTDATNEKLFFGSGTQLSVL.

The CDR3 DNA is TGCGCCAGCAGCCAAAGCGGGAGCCTCATAATTAGCACAGATACGCAGTATTTT. Translating it yields CASSQSGSLIISTDTQYF. The rearrangement links TRBV4-1 to TRBJ2-3, with TRBD2 matching 8 bases. This CDR3 has 18 residues. Germline values: CDR1 MGHRA, CDR2 YSYEKL. V shed 2 bases, J shed 0 bases, and the junction held 10 bases outside the gene matches.

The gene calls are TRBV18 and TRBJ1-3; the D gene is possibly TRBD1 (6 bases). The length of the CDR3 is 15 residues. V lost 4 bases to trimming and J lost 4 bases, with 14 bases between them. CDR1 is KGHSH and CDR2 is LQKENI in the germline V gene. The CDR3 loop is CASSHQQGAGNTIYF. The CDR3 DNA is TGTGCCAGCTCACACCAACAGGGAGCAGGAAACACCATATATTTT.

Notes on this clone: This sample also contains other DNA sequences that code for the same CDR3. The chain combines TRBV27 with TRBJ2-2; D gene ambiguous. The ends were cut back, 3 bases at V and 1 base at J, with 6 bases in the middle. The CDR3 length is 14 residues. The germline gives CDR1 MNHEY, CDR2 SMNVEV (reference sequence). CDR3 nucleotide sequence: TGTGCCAGCAGTTTCTCAGGGAACACCGGGGAGCTGTTTTTT. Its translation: CASSFSGNTGELFF.

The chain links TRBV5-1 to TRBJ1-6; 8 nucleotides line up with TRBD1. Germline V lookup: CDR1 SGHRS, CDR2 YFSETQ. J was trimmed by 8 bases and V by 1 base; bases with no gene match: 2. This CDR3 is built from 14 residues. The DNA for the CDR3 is TGCGCCAGCAGCTTGTCACAGGGGGATTCACCCCTCCACTTT. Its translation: CASSLSQGDSPLHF.

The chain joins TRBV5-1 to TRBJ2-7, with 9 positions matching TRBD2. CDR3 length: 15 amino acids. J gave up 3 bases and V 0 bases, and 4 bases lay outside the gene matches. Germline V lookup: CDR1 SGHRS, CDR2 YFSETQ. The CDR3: CASSLGPSGNYEQYF. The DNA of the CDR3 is TGCGCCAGCAGCTTGGGTCCTAGCGGGAACTACGAGCAGTACTTC.

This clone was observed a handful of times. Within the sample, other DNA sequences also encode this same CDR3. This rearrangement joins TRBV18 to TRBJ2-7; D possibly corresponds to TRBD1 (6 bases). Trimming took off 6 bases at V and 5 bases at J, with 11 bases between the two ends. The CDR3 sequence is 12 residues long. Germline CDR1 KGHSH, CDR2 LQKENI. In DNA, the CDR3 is TGTGCCAGCTCGCCTTCAGGGGACGAGCAGTACTTC. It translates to CASSPSGDEQYF.

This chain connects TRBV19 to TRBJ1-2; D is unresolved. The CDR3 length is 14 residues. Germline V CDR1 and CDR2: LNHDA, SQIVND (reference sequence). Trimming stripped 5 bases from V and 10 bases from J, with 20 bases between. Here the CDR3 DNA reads TGTGCCAGTAGTCTCCCGGGCAGTTCTCGCCCCTACACCTTC. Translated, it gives CASSLPGSSRPYTF.

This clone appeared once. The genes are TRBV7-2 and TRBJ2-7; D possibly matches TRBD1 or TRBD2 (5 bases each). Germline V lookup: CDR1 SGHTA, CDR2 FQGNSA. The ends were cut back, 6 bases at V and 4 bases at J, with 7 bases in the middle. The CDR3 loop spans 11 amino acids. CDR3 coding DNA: TGTGCCAGCAGTTGGGGGTACGAGCAGTACTTC. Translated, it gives CASSWGYEQYF.

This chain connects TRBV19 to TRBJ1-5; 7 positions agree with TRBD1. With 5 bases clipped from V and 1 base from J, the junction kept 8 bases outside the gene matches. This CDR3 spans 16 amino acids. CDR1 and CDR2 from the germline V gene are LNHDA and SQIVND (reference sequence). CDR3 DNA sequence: TGTGCCAGTAGTGCTTCAGGGGGGGCCAGCAATCAGCCCCAGCATTTT. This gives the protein CASSASGGASNQPQHF.

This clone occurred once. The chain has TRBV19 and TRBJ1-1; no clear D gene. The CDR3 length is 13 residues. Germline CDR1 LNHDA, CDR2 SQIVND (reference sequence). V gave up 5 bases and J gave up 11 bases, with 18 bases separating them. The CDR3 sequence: CASSPLGAGSAFF. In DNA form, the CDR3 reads TGTGCCAGTAGTCCCCTAGGTGCGGGGTCGGCTTTCTTT.